This T cell receptor (beta chain) was sequenced in a study of T cell responses to AZD1222 COVID-19 vaccine. Sequencing was performed with immunoSEQ multiplex PCR; in TCRdb, only in-frame clones are kept and a portion is missing. The sample includes 150,000 to 200,000 clones, just over 90% of them seen just once. The sequences come from peripheral blood, collected 28 days after the second dose of the MenACWY control vaccine. This receptor was identified in an adult who received the MenACWY meningococcal vaccine as a control.

In DNA form, the CDR3 reads TGTGCCAGCAGCCCAGCCTCAGGGTTGGGTCAGCCCCAGCATTTT. Translating it yields CASSPASGLGQPQHF. This sequence joins TRBV9 and TRBJ1-5, with D tentatively TRBD1 (5 bases). The germline CDR1 and CDR2 sequences are SGDLS and YYNGEE. The CDR3 length is 15 residues. V was clipped by 4 bases and J by 6 bases, with 17 bases between them. The complete variable domain, with remaining parts taken from reference TRBV9 and TRBJ1-5, reads DSGVTQTPKHLITATGQRVTLRCSPRSGDLSVYWYQQSLDQGLQFLIQYYNGEERAKGNILERFSAQQFPDLHSELNLSSLELGDSALYFCASSPASGLGQPQHFGDGTRLSIL.